Below, 18 T cell receptor beta chains from the same sample are listed, as sequenced in a study of blood T cells in healthy people across ages. It was with a sample-barcoded 5' primer and a J-beta primer mix that a second PCR of about 6 to 12 cycles was run. MiXCR, run by TCRdb on the 5' RACE reads, gives a single entry per CDR3 protein. The profile shows around 500,000 distinct CDR3 sequences, about a quarter of them singletons. The same data also went into a second study, on T cells of mothers and their children.

Sequencing input: blood. The source is a boy between 2 and 10 years old in good health.

This clonotype appeared many times. This chain links TRBV29-1 with TRBJ2-1, with no clear D. The CDR3 spans 15 residues. V lost 4 bases and J lost 0, with 13 bases in between. CDR1 is SQVTM, CDR2 ANQGSEA, per germline. The CDR3 coding sequence is TGCAGCGTTGGGTGGGGTGGAAGCTCCTACAATGAGCAGTTCTTC. This encodes CSVGWGGSSYNEQFF.

This clonotype was observed a handful of times. V and J are TRBV12-3 or TRBV12-4 and TRBJ1-1, with D possibly being TRBD1 (5 bases). CDR3 length: 15 amino acids. V lost 3 bases and J lost 0, with 11 bases in between. The CDR3 DNA follows: TGTGCCAGCAGTTTGACAGTCGGGCTGAACACTGAAGCTTTCTTT. Its protein is CASSLTVGLNTEAFF.

This chain uses TRBV27 with TRBJ1-1, with a tentative D call TRBD1 (5 bases). The CDR3 length is 11 residues. CDR1 MNHEY and CDR2 SMNVEV come from the germline V gene (reference sequence). Trimming left V 11 bases short and J 5 bases short, with 12 bases between. The CDR3 loop reads CACIWGTEAFF. In DNA, the CDR3 is TGTGCCTGCATTTGGGGGACTGAAGCTTTCTTT.

In its sample, this clonotype was seen a few times. The chain recombines TRBV9 with TRBJ2-5, with 7 bases that match TRBD1. V shed 0 bases, J shed 5 bases, and the junction held 10 bases outside the gene matches. Germline V lookup: CDR1 SGDLS, CDR2 YYNGEE. This CDR3 is 16 amino acids long. This chain's CDR3 is CASSVGQGTRSETQYF. The CDR3 DNA reads as TGTGCCAGCAGCGTAGGACAGGGAACAAGGTCGGAGACCCAGTACTTC.

This clonotype turned up a few times. The rearrangement joins TRBV27 to TRBJ2-7; 8 bases are a match to TRBD1. In germline, CDR1 is MNHEY, CDR2 SMNVEV (reference sequence). CDR3 length: 14 amino acids. The J segment lost 4 bases and the V segment lost 2 bases, leaving 4 bases of the junction unmatched. CDR3 in DNA: TGTGCCAGCAGTTTAGGGGACAGGTGGTACGAGCAGTACTTC. Translated, it gives CASSLGDRWYEQYF.

The V gene is TRBV12-3 or TRBV12-4, the J gene TRBJ2-5; D perhaps matches TRBD2 (6 bases). The better agreement between TRBJ2-7 and the DNA end casts doubt on the J call. The CDR3 is 14 amino acids. The CDR3 sequence: CASSVRDSSYEQYF. CDR3 coding DNA: TGTGCCAGCAGTGTCCGGGACTCTTCCTACGAGCAGTACTTC.

CDR3 sequence: CASSLGLRNTGELFF. The CDR3 DNA reads as TGCGCCAGCAGCTTGGGTCTTAGGAACACCGGGGAGCTGTTTTTT. The V and J genes are TRBV5-1 and TRBJ2-2; D gene uncertain. Germline V CDR1 and CDR2: SGHRS, YFSETQ. Trimming cost V 0 bases and J 1 base, with 7 bases left between them. The CDR3 runs to 15 residues.

Ten or more counts support this clonotype. The rearrangement uses TRBV30 and TRBJ1-1; maybe TRBD1 (5 bases). Per germline, CDR1 GTSNPN and CDR2 SVGIG (reference sequence). The CDR3 runs to 15 residues. Trimming removed 3 bases from V and 3 bases from J, with 17 bases in between. The CDR3 reads CAWSSGTLVYTEAFF. CDR3 bases: TGTGCCTGGAGCTCCGGGACCCTAGTGTACACTGAAGCTTTCTTT.

This clonotype was seen a handful of times. This chain connects TRBV20-1 to TRBJ2-5, with 8 bases that match TRBD2. The end of the DNA is better explained by TRBJ2-1, so the J call may be wrong. The CDR3 is made up of 11 amino acids. CDR1 is DFQATT and CDR2 is SNEGSKA in the germline V gene (reference sequence). Written as DNA, the CDR3 is TGCAGTGCTCTACCGGGAGGGCTGCAGTTCTTC. Its protein product is CSALPGGLQFF.

The sample holds a few counts of this clonotype. The chain joins TRBV20-1 to TRBJ2-4, with a tentative D call TRBD2 (7 bases). The V and J ends lost 6 bases and 0 bases respectively, with 18 bases between them. There are 16 residues in the CDR3. The germline gives CDR1 DFQATT, CDR2 SNEGSKA (reference sequence). The CDR3 DNA is TGCAGTGCCCCCTGGGGGGGCCGGATAGCCAAAAACATTCAGTACTTC. This sequence encodes CSAPWGGRIAKNIQYF.

The V gene is TRBV7-3, the J gene TRBJ2-1, with 8 positions matching TRBD2. The CDR3 has 15 residues. J was trimmed by 8 bases and V by 3 bases; bases with no gene match: 9. Germline V gene data show CDR1 as SGHTA and CDR2 as FQGTGA. For the CDR3, the DNA is TGTGCCAGCAGCTTTACGGCGGGAGGTACGGATGAGCAGTTCTTC. Amino acids: CASSFTAGGTDEQFF.

The sample holds a few counts of this clonotype. V is TRBV2 and J is TRBJ2-2; D is unclear. The CDR3 is made up of 12 amino acids. Trimming removed 11 bases from V and 3 bases from J, with 10 bases in between. The germline gives CDR1 SNHLY, CDR2 FYNNEI. CDR3 coding DNA: TGTGCCGAAGGCTCGGACACCGGGGAGCTGTTTTTT. Translation: CAEGSDTGELFF.

This clonotype was counted a few times. This rearrangement joins TRBV7-8 to TRBJ2-5; D is unclear. The germline gives CDR1 SGHVS, CDR2 FQNEAQ. The CDR3 extends over 15 amino acids. V was trimmed by 0 bases and J by 5 bases, leaving 13 bases between them. The CDR3 spells CASSLAETPGETQYF. In DNA, the CDR3 is TGTGCCAGCAGCTTAGCCGAGACACCCGGGGAGACCCAGTACTTC.

J is TRBJ2-7 and V is TRBV7-2; D is unresolved. The germline CDR1 and CDR2 sequences are SGHTA and FQGNSA. The CDR3 spans 14 residues. Trimming took off 5 bases at V and 0 bases at J, with 11 bases between the two ends. CDR3: CASSPRASSYEQYF. The CDR3 DNA follows: TGTGCCAGCAGCCCTCGAGCATCCTCCTACGAGCAGTACTTC. Variable domain in full (rest from reference TRBV7-2 and TRBJ2-7): GAGVSQSPSNKVTEKGKDVELRCDPISGHTALYWYRQSLGQGLEFLIYFQGNSAPDKSGLPSDRFSAERTGGSVSTLTIQRTQQEDSAVYLCASSPRASSYEQYFGPGTRLTVT.

The genes are TRBV20-1 and TRBJ2-1; 8 positions agree with TRBD1. The end of the DNA fits TRBJ2-7 better, so the J call may be wrong. The CDR3 covers 15 residues. CDR1 is DFQATT and CDR2 is SNEGSKA in the germline V gene (reference sequence). The CDR3 sequence is CSAEGSQGAGYEQYF. The CDR3 region has the DNA TGCAGTGCTGAGGGGTCCCAGGGGGCTGGATACGAGCAGTACTTC.

The genes are TRBV12-3 or TRBV12-4 and TRBJ1-2, with 9 bases matching TRBD1. V gave up 3 bases and J gave up 6 bases; unmatched junction bases: 5. This CDR3 has 14 amino acids. The CDR3 DNA follows: TGTGCCAGCAGTTTTTGGGGACAGGGTCATGGCTACACCTTC. It translates to CASSFWGQGHGYTF.

The chain links TRBV12-3 or TRBV12-4 to TRBJ1-4; D is perhaps TRBD1 (6 bases). Trimming removed 5 bases from V and 7 bases from J, with 14 bases in between. This CDR3 has 14 residues. The CDR3 sequence is CASSPQGVSEKLFF. The CDR3 region has the DNA TGTGCCAGCAGTCCACAGGGAGTGAGTGAAAAACTGTTTTTT.

This clonotype has just a few counts. The rearrangement uses TRBV20-1 and TRBJ2-5, with a tentative D call TRBD2 (6 bases). The J call is doubtful: the DNA matches TRBJ2-1 better. Per the germline V gene, CDR1 is DFQATT and CDR2 is SNEGSKA (reference sequence). The CDR3 has 15 residues. The CDR3 DNA reads as TGCAGTGCTAGATGGGGCTACCGAAGGGAGGATGAGCAGTTCTTC. Translation: CSARWGYRREDEQFF.